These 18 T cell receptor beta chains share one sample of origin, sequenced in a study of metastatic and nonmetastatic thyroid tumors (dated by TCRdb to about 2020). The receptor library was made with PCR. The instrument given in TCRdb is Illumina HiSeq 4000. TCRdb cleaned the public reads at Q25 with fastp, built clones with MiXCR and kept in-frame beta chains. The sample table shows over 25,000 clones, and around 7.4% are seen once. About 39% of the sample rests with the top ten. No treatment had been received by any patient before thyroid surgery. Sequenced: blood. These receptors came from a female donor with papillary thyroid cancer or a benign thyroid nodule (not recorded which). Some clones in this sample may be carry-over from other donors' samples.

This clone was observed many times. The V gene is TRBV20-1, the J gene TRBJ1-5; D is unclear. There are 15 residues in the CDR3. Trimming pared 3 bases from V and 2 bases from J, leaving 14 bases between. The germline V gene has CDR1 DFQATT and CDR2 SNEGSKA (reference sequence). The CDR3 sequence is CSARTSSGGNQPQHF. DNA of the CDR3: TGCAGTGCTAGGACGTCCTCGGGAGGCAATCAGCCCCAGCATTTT.

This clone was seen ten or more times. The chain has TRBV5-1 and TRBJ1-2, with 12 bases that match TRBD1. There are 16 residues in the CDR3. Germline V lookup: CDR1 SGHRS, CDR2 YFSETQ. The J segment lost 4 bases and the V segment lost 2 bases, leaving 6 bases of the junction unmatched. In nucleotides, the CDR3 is TGCGCCAGCAGCTTAGGGACAGGGGGCGGAAGCTATGGCTACACCTTC. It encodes CASSLGTGGGSYGYTF.

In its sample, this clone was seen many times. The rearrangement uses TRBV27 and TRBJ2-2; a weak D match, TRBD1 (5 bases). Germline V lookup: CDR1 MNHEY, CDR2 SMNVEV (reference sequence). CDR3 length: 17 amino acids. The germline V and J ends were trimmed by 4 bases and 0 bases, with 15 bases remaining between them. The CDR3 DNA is TGTGCCAGCAGTTCATTGACAGATATCCCGAACACCGGGGAGCTGTTTTTT. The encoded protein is CASSSLTDIPNTGELFF.

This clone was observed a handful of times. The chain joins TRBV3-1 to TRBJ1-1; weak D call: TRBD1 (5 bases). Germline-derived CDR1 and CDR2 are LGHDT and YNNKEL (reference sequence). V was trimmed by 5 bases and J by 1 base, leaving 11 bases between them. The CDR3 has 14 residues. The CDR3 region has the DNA TGTGCCAGCAGCGTCCGGGACCCGAACACTGAAGCTTTCTTT. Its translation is CASSVRDPNTEAFF.

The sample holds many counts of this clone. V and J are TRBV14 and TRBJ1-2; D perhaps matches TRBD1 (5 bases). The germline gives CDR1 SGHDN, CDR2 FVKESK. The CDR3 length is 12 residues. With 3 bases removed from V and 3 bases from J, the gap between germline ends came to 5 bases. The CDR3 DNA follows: TGTGCCAGCAGCCAGGGGCACTATGGCTACACCTTC. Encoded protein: CASSQGHYGYTF.

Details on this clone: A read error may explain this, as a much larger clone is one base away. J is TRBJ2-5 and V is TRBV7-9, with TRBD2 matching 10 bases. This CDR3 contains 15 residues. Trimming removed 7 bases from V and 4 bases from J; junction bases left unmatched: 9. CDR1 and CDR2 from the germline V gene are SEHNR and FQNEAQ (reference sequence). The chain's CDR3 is CASMLWASGGETQYF. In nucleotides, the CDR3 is TGTGCCAGCATGCTATGGGCTAGCGGGGGAGAGACCCAGTACTTC.

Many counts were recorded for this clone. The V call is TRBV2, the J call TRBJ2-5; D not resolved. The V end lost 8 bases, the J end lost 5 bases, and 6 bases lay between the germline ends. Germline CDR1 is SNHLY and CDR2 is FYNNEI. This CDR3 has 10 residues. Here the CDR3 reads CASGEETQYF. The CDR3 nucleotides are TGTGCCAGCGGCGAGGAGACCCAGTACTTC.

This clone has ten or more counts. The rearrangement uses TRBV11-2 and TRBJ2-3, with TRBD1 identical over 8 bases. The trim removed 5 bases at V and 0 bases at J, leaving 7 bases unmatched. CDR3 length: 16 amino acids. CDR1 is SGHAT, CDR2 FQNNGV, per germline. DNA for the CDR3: TGTGCCAGCAGCCTTAGGACAGGGTATAGCACAGATACGCAGTATTTT. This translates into CASSLRTGYSTDTQYF. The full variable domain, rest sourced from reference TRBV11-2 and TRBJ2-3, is EAGVAQSPRYKIIEKRQSVAFWCNPISGHATLYWYQQILGQGPKLLIQFQNNGVVDDSQLPKDRFSAERLKGVDSTLKIQPAKLEDSAVYLCASSLRTGYSTDTQYFGPGTRLTVL.

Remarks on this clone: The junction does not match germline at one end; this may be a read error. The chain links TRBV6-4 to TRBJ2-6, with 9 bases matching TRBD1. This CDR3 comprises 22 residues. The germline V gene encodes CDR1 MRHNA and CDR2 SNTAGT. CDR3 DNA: TGTGCCAGCAGTACCAGAGGACTGGGACAGGGAAAGTGGGGCTCTGGTGCCAACGTCCTGACTTTC. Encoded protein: CASSTRGLGQGKWGSGANVLTF.

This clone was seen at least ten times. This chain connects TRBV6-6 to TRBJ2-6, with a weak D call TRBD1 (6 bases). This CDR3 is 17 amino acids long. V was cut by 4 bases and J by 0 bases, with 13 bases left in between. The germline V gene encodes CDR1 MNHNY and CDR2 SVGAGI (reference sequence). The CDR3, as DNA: TGTGCCAGCAGTTCCAGCAGGGGCCACTCTGGGGCCAACGTCCTGACTTTC. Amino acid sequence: CASSSSRGHSGANVLTF.

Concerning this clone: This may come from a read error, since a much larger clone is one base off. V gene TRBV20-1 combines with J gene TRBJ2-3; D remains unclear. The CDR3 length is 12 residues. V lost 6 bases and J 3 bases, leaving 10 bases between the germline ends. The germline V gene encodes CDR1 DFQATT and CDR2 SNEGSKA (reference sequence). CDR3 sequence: CSALSLTDTQYF. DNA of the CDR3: TGCAGTGCCCTCTCGTTGACAGATACGCAGTATTTT.

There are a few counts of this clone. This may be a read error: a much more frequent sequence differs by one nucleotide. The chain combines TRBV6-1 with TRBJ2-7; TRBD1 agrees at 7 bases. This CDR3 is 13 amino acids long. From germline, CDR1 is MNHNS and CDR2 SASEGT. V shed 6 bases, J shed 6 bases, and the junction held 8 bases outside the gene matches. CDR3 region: CASSHRGDSEQYF. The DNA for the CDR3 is TGTGCCAGCAGCCACAGGGGAGACAGCGAGCAGTACTTC.

CDR3 sequence (DNA): TGCAGTGCTAGAGATCGAGTCGGGGGATCAACCGGGGAGCTGTTTTTT. This gives the protein CSARDRVGGSTGELFF. This chain joins TRBV20-1 and TRBJ2-2; weak D call: TRBD2 (6 bases). The germline V gene encodes CDR1 DFQATT and CDR2 SNEGSKA (reference sequence). The CDR3 has 16 amino acids. The V end lost 0 bases, the J end lost 5 bases, and 16 bases lay between the germline ends.

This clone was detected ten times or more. Here the CDR3 reads CASSQVPGGGANVLTF. The CDR3 DNA follows: TGCGCCAGCAGCCAAGTCCCCGGAGGTGGGGCCAACGTCCTGACTTTC. V usage is TRBV4-3 and J usage is TRBJ2-6; the D gene is possibly TRBD2 (5 bases). Germline CDR1 is LGHNA and CDR2 is YSLEER. This CDR3 region has 16 residues. The ends were cut back, 1 base at V and 3 bases at J, with 10 bases in the middle.

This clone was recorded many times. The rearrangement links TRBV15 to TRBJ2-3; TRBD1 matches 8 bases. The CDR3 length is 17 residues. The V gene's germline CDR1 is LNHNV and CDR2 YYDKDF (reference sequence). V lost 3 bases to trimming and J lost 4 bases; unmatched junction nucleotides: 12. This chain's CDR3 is CATSRGTGRLFSDTQYF. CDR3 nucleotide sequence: TGTGCCACCAGCAGGGGGACAGGAAGACTTTTCTCAGATACGCAGTATTTT.

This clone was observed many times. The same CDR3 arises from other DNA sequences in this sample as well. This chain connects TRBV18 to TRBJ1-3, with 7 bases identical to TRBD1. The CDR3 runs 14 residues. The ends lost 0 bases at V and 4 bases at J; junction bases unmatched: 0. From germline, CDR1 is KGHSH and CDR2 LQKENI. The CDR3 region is CASSPPGQGNTIYF. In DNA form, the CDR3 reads TGTGCCAGCTCACCACCGGGACAGGGAAACACCATATATTTT.

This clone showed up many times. DNA of the CDR3: TGTGCCAGTAGTACATCGTCCGGGGTCGGGGAGCTGTTTTTT. Its translation: CASSTSSGVGELFF. This chain connects TRBV19 to TRBJ2-2; weak D call: TRBD2 (5 bases). V was cut by 4 bases and J by 7 bases, with 13 bases left in between. CDR3 size: 14 residues. Germline V gene data show CDR1 as LNHDA and CDR2 as SQIVND (reference sequence). Looking up the rest from reference TRBV19 and TRBJ2-2 gives the full variable domain: DGGITQSPKYLFRKEGQNVTLSCEQNLNHDAMYWYRQDPGQGLRLIYYSQIVNDFQKGDIAEGYSVSREKKESFPLTVTSAQKNPTAFYLCASSTSSGVGELFFGEGSRLTVL.

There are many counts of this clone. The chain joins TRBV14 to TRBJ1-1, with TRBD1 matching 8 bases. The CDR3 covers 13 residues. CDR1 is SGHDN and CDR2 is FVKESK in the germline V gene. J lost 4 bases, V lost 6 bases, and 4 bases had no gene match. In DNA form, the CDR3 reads TGTGCCAGCAGATCTGGACAGGGCACTGAAGCTTTCTTT. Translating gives CASRSGQGTEAFF.